The 15 T cell receptor beta chains below all came from one sample that was sequenced in a study of blood T cell repertoires in COVID-19. Produced via immunoSEQ multiplex PCR; TCRdb's table is partial and in-frame only. The table records about 270,000 clones, 88% of them present only once. The material sequenced was PBMCs or T cells enriched from blood (not recorded which). The receptors were gathered from a woman aged 55-75 years in a cohort exposed to, infected with or recovered from COVID-19 (not recorded which).

This clone was found once. The chain recombines TRBV5-1 with TRBJ1-5; 7 nucleotides match TRBD1. Germline loops: CDR1 SGHRS, CDR2 YFSETQ. V was pared by 0 bases and J by 6 bases, with 3 bases of the junction left unmatched. The CDR3 extends over 14 amino acids. This CDR3 is CASSLETGSQPQHF. In DNA, the CDR3 is TGCGCCAGCAGCTTGGAGACAGGGAGTCAGCCCCAGCATTTT.

The V and J genes are TRBV30 and TRBJ1-2; the match to TRBD1 covers 8 bases. With V trimmed by 2 bases and J by 4 bases, 3 bases remained unmatched. The CDR3 has 13 amino acids. Per germline, CDR1 GTSNPN and CDR2 SVGIG (reference sequence). CDR3 sequence reads: CAWSKGQGYGYTF. CDR3 nucleotides: TGTGCCTGGAGTAAAGGACAGGGCTATGGCTACACCTTC.

The chain recombines TRBV7-9 with TRBJ1-5, with 8 bases fitting TRBD1. The CDR3 covers 17 residues. V shed 5 bases, J shed 4 bases, and the junction held 13 bases outside the gene matches. From germline, CDR1 is SEHNR and CDR2 FQNEAQ (reference sequence). CDR3 residues: CASSQRSITGGNQPQHF. The CDR3 DNA follows: TGTGCCAGCAGCCAGAGGTCCATTACAGGGGGTAATCAGCCCCAGCATTTT.

This rearrangement joins TRBV21-1 to TRBJ2-1; TRBD2 is taken as the D call from the table, unchecked against the DNA. TRBV21-1 is assigned pseudogene status. There are 17 residues in the CDR3. CDR3 sequence: CASSKVKAGVSYNEQFF. The CDR3 DNA sequence: TGTGCCAGCAGCAAAGTCAAGGCGGGAGTTTCCTACAATGAGCAGTTCTTC.

The V call is TRBV5-6, the J call TRBJ1-2; possible D gene TRBD1, 6 bases. From germline, CDR1 is SGHDT and CDR2 YYEEEE. V was pared by 1 base and J by 8 bases, with 18 bases between. The CDR3 is 15 amino acids. CDR3: CASSLIRGQTWGYTF. In DNA, the CDR3 is TGTGCCAGCAGCTTGATTAGGGGACAAACATGGGGCTACACCTTC.

The V gene is TRBV12-3 or TRBV12-4, the J gene TRBJ2-7; weak D call: TRBD1 (5 bases). The CDR3 runs to 13 residues. Between the trimmed V and J ends, which lost 4 bases and 7 bases, there was a span of 14 bases. For the CDR3, the DNA is TGTGCCAGCAGTTCAACGCAGGGTGGAGAGCAGTACTTC. It specifies CASSSTQGGEQYF.

Note on this clone: Within the sample, other DNA sequences also encode this same CDR3. The chain carries TRBV6-5 and TRBJ1-6, with D unclear. CDR1 is MNHEY, CDR2 SVGAGI, per germline. V gave up 0 bases and J gave up 4 bases, with 7 bases separating them. The length of the CDR3 is 15 residues. The CDR3 protein is CASSYSSSYNSPLHF. Written as DNA, the CDR3 is TGTGCCAGCAGTTACTCGTCCAGTTATAATTCACCCCTCCACTTT.

This chain joins TRBV24-1 and TRBJ2-7; the D gene is possibly TRBD2 (5 bases). Germline V CDR1 and CDR2: KGHDR, SFDVKD. This CDR3 comprises 13 residues. V shed 4 bases and J shed 3 bases, with 9 bases lying between them. The DNA for the CDR3 is TGTGCCACCAGTGAGGGCGGGTTCTACGAGCAGTACTTC. This translates into CATSEGGFYEQYF.

This sequence joins TRBV5-4 and TRBJ2-1; 9 bases map to TRBD2. The CDR3 length is 17 residues. The V and J ends lost 1 base and 2 bases, in that order; junction bases with no gene match: 7. Per germline, CDR1 SGHNT and CDR2 YYREEE (reference sequence). In DNA, the CDR3 is TGTGCCAGCAGCTTGCCGCGGGAGGGCGGGGCCTACAATGAGCAGTTCTTC. It encodes CASSLPREGGAYNEQFF.

A few counts support this clone. The rearrangement links TRBV2 to TRBJ2-1; the match to TRBD1 covers 10 bases. The CDR3 runs 15 residues. V lost 3 bases to trimming and J lost 2 bases; unmatched junction nucleotides: 1. The germline CDR1 and CDR2 sequences are SNHLY and FYNNEI. The CDR3 is CASSDDRGPYNEQFF. The CDR3 DNA follows: TGTGCCAGCAGTGACGACAGGGGGCCCTACAATGAGCAGTTCTTC. Based on the CDR3 plus reference TRBV2 and TRBJ2-1, the full variable domain is EPEVTQTPSHQVTQMGQEVILRCVPISNHLYFYWYRQILGQKVEFLVSFYNNEISEKSEIFDDQFSVERPDGSNFTLKIRSTKLEDSAMYFCASSDDRGPYNEQFFGPGTRLTVL.

This clone occurred a few times. V and J are TRBV11-2 and TRBJ1-3; the D is unclear. There are 16 residues in the CDR3. Germline V lookup: CDR1 SGHAT, CDR2 FQNNGV. V lost 5 bases and J 4 bases, leaving 18 bases between the germline ends. The CDR3 sequence: CASSPSAGLGGNTIYF. CDR3 DNA: TGTGCCAGCAGCCCTAGCGCGGGGTTGGGCGGAAACACCATATATTTT.

The chain couples TRBV19 to TRBJ2-6; 10 bases align to TRBD1. J was trimmed by 2 bases and V by 4 bases; bases with no gene match: 5. The germline CDR1 and CDR2 sequences are LNHDA and SQIVND (reference sequence). The CDR3 covers 17 residues. In DNA form, the CDR3 reads TGTGCCAGTAGTACACCCGGGACAGGGGCTGGGGCCAACGTCCTGACTTTC. Its translation: CASSTPGTGAGANVLTF.

V usage is TRBV28 and J usage is TRBJ2-7; TRBD1 matches 12 bases. This CDR3 spans 15 amino acids. In germline, CDR1 is MDHEN, CDR2 SYDVKM. Trimming took 2 bases from V and 6 from J; bases not matched to a gene: 5. The CDR3 reads CASSLQGTGGFEQYF. The DNA of the CDR3 is TGTGCCAGCAGTTTACAAGGGACAGGGGGCTTCGAGCAGTACTTC.

The V and J genes are TRBV7-2 and TRBJ1-2; D uncertain. CDR1 and CDR2 (germline): SGHTA, FQGNSA. This CDR3 has 13 residues. The V and J ends lost 1 base and 11 bases respectively, with 14 bases between them. The chain's CDR3 is CASSLGGGLGYTF. DNA of the CDR3: TGTGCCAGCAGCTTAGGCGGAGGGTTAGGGTACACCTTC.

The J gene is TRBJ2-3, the V gene TRBV19; 10 bases are shared with TRBD2. With V trimmed by 4 bases and J by 0 bases, 7 bases remained unmatched. Germline V CDR1 and CDR2: LNHDA, SQIVND (reference sequence). The CDR3 is 17 residues long. DNA of the CDR3: TGTGCCAGTAGTACCCGGACTAGCGGCACTAGCACAGATACGCAGTATTTT. It codes for CASSTRTSGTSTDTQYF.